These 26 T cell receptor beta chains were all obtained from the same sample, sequenced in a study of response to subunit inactivated influenza vaccine. TCRdb processed the RT-PCR reads anew with MiXCR; each CDR3 protein has one entry. The table has hundreds of thousands of distinct CDR3 sequences, about 18% seen once. The sample was PBMCs from blood, taken 4 to 6 days after vaccination. The receptors come from a man aged 50 to 60 who received an inactivated influenza vaccine.

V and J are TRBV4-2 and TRBJ1-2; D unclear. V lost 0 bases and J 5 bases, leaving 13 bases between the germline ends. This CDR3 has 15 amino acids. CDR1 is LGHNA and CDR2 is YNFKEQ in the germline V gene. The CDR3 bases are TGTGCCAGCAGCCAAGATCAGAGGGTTAGGTATGGCTACACCTTC. It encodes CASSQDQRVRYGYTF.

This sequence joins TRBV20-1 and TRBJ1-1; D is unresolved. V lost 6 bases and J 3 bases, leaving 8 bases between the germline ends. The CDR3 sequence is 11 residues long. Germline assignment: CDR1 DFQATT and CDR2 SNEGSKA (reference sequence). For the CDR3, the DNA is TGCAGTGCAAGACAACACACTGAAGCTTTCTTT. Its translation: CSARQHTEAFF.

This clonotype occurred a few times. V usage is TRBV28 and J usage is TRBJ1-1; maybe TRBD1 (5 bases). Germline values: CDR1 MDHEN, CDR2 SYDVKM. The length of the CDR3 is 14 residues. V lost 3 bases and J 5 bases, leaving 13 bases between the germline ends. In DNA, the CDR3 is TGTGCCAGCAGTTTTTCCAGGGTTAAGACTGAAGCTTTCTTT. Encoded protein: CASSFSRVKTEAFF.

This clonotype was observed at least ten times. V gene TRBV12-3 or TRBV12-4 combines with J gene TRBJ2-7, with 7 bases identical to TRBD2. This CDR3 contains 14 residues. V gave up 6 bases and J gave up 7 bases; unmatched junction bases: 12. This CDR3 reads CASRQNLLGGEQYF. The CDR3 DNA is TGTGCCAGCAGGCAGAATCTGTTGGGAGGGGAGCAGTACTTC.

The chain uses TRBV5-1 and TRBJ2-7; no clear D. Germline CDR1 is SGHRS and CDR2 is YFSETQ. Trimming left V 4 bases short and J 3 bases short, with 8 bases between. This CDR3 region has 12 residues. CDR3 amino acids: CASSQDFYEQYF. The CDR3 DNA reads as TGCGCCAGCAGCCAAGACTTCTACGAGCAGTACTTC.

This clonotype was picked up a small number of times. This chain uses TRBV7-6 with TRBJ2-1, with 7 bases fitting TRBD2. The CDR3 covers 15 residues. Trimming removed 5 bases from V and 8 bases from J; junction bases left unmatched: 12. Per germline, CDR1 SGHVS and CDR2 FNYEAQ. The CDR3 sequence is CASSPGGGPVYEQFF. The CDR3 coding sequence is TGTGCCAGCAGCCCCGGGGGAGGGCCGGTCTATGAGCAGTTCTTC.

This clonotype has just a few counts. The chain links TRBV29-1 to TRBJ2-1; D is uncertain. The CDR3 spans 11 residues. The V gene's germline CDR1 is SQVTM and CDR2 ANQGSEA. Trimming pared 4 bases from V and 10 bases from J, leaving 11 bases between. Here the CDR3 reads CSVARIGEQFF. For the CDR3, the DNA is TGCAGCGTTGCTCGAATCGGGGAGCAGTTCTTC.

In its sample, this clonotype was seen a few times. This chain connects TRBV20-1 to TRBJ2-5, with 11 bases matching TRBD2. This CDR3 is built from 15 residues. V gave up 5 bases and J gave up 1 base; unmatched junction bases: 6. The V gene's germline CDR1 is DFQATT and CDR2 SNEGSKA (reference sequence). CDR3 sequence (DNA): TGCAGTGCTCGGGGACTAGCGGATATCCAAGAGACCCAGTACTTC. This codes for CSARGLADIQETQYF.

V is TRBV6-1 and J is TRBJ1-4, with D maybe TRBD1 (5 bases). The CDR3 extends over 14 amino acids. CDR1 is MNHNS, CDR2 SASEGT, per germline. Trimming took off 6 bases at V and 4 bases at J, with 12 bases between the two ends. DNA for the CDR3: TGTGCCAGCAGCCCGGGACGGGGTAATGAAAAACTGTTTTTT. Its protein product is CASSPGRGNEKLFF.

This clonotype has more than one count but fewer than ten. This chain joins TRBV20-1 and TRBJ2-7; D is unclear. V lost 0 bases and J 6 bases, leaving 15 bases between the germline ends. In germline, CDR1 is DFQATT, CDR2 SNEGSKA (reference sequence). The CDR3 extends over 14 amino acids. In DNA form, the CDR3 reads TGCAGTGCTAGAGATCCCTCGCAGGCACGCGAGCAGTACTTC. It codes for CSARDPSQAREQYF.

This clonotype was found a few times. The chain uses TRBV5-1 and TRBJ1-3, with a possible D match to TRBD1 (6 bases). This CDR3 has 15 amino acids. Germline V gene lookup returns CDR1 SGHRS and CDR2 YFSETQ. V was cut by 2 bases and J by 0 bases, with 9 bases left in between. The CDR3 here is CASSLRGGSGNTIYF. CDR3 DNA: TGCGCCAGCAGCTTAAGAGGGGGCTCTGGAAACACCATATATTTT.

V and J are TRBV5-1 and TRBJ2-3, with a possible D match to TRBD1 (6 bases). Trimming removed 3 bases at V and 0 bases at J, with 11 bases between. Germline V gives CDR1 SGHRS, CDR2 YFSETQ. The CDR3 length is 15 residues. DNA for the CDR3: TGCGCCAGCAGCTCCGGACAGAGGAGCACAGATACGCAGTATTTT. It yields the protein CASSSGQRSTDTQYF.

This chain uses TRBV12-3 or TRBV12-4 with TRBJ2-5; 9 bases agree with TRBD2. Trimming at V came to 3 bases and at J to 1 base, leaving 9 bases not matched to a gene. The CDR3 is 17 residues long. CDR3 in DNA: TGTGCCAGCAGTTTTGTTGGGGCGGGAGGGCCCCAAGAGACCCAGTACTTC. This codes for CASSFVGAGGPQETQYF.

The genes are TRBV10-3 and TRBJ2-4; D gene unclear. This CDR3 comprises 17 residues. Per germline, CDR1 ENHRY and CDR2 SYGVKD. The ends were cut back, 0 bases at V and 6 bases at J, with 18 bases in the middle. CDR3 coding DNA: TGTGCCATCAGTGAGTCGTTGACGAAATTAGGCGGAAACATTCAGTACTTC. It yields the protein CAISESLTKLGGNIQYF.

This clonotype was seen more than once but under ten times. The rearrangement uses TRBV5-1 and TRBJ2-3; 9 nucleotides line up with TRBD1. CDR1 is SGHRS and CDR2 is YFSETQ in the germline V gene. The ends lost 0 bases at V and 3 bases at J; junction bases unmatched: 2. The CDR3 sequence is 15 residues long. The CDR3 DNA sequence: TGCGCCAGCAGCTTGGGACAGGGGGTTACAGATACGCAGTATTTT. The encoded protein is CASSLGQGVTDTQYF.

This clonotype was counted a single time. The rearrangement links TRBV7-6 to TRBJ2-7, with no clear D. The CDR3 loop spans 13 amino acids. Germline CDR1 and CDR2: SGHVS and FNYEAQ. Trimming left V 4 bases short and J 3 bases short, with 10 bases between. CDR3 nucleotides: TGTGCCAGCAGCTCCGGTGGGGACTACGAGCAGTACTTC. Its translation: CASSSGGDYEQYF.

This clonotype was seen only a few times. This chain connects TRBV13 to TRBJ2-2, with TRBD2 matching 14 bases. Germline CDR1 and CDR2: PRHDT and FYEKMQ (reference sequence). The V segment lost 5 bases and the J segment 6 bases; nucleotides outside the gene matches: 5. This CDR3 region has 16 residues. CDR3 sequence: CASSHWTSGRSGELFF. The CDR3 DNA follows: TGTGCCAGCAGCCATTGGACTAGCGGGAGGTCCGGGGAGCTGTTTTTT. Variable domain in full (rest from reference TRBV13 and TRBJ2-2): AAGVIQSPRHLIKEKRETATLKCYPIPRHDTVYWYQQGPGQDPQFLISFYEKMQSDKGSIPDRFSAQQFSDYHSELNMSSLELGDSALYFCASSHWTSGRSGELFFGEGSRLTVL.

V is TRBV7-9 and J is TRBJ2-7, with 9 bases fitting TRBD2. V dropped 5 bases and J dropped 5; count of bases not matched to a gene: 4. Germline-derived CDR1 and CDR2 are SEHNR and FQNEAQ (reference sequence). The CDR3 runs 13 residues. The CDR3 loop is CASSPGLANEQYF. CDR3 in DNA: TGTGCCAGCAGCCCGGGACTAGCTAACGAGCAGTACTTC.

This clonotype was counted between two and nine times. The chain joins TRBV5-6 to TRBJ2-2; 9 bases align to TRBD2. CDR1 and CDR2 from the germline V gene are SGHDT and YYEEEE. V lost 1 base, J lost 7 bases, and 5 bases stayed unmatched. CDR3 length equals 15 residues. The CDR3 loop is CASSLRPSGVGELFF. Written as DNA, the CDR3 is TGTGCCAGCAGCTTGAGGCCTAGCGGGGTCGGGGAGCTGTTTTTT.

J is TRBJ2-7 and V is TRBV4-1; D not resolved. The CDR3 sequence is 14 residues long. V was cut by 1 base and J by 3 bases, with 10 bases left in between. The germline CDR1 and CDR2 sequences are MGHRA and YSYEKL. This CDR3 is CASSQGLGNYEQYF. CDR3 DNA: TGCGCCAGCAGCCAAGGGCTGGGGAACTACGAGCAGTACTTC.

This clonotype has only a few counts. The chain employs TRBV20-1 and TRBJ2-4; D might be TRBD2 (5 bases). The germline V gene has CDR1 DFQATT and CDR2 SNEGSKA (reference sequence). This CDR3 is 14 amino acids long. V lost 3 bases and J lost 1, with 10 bases in between. CDR3 loop: CSARGEEAKNIQYF. The CDR3 DNA follows: TGCAGTGCTAGGGGAGAGGAGGCCAAAAACATTCAGTACTTC.

This clonotype was detected only a few times. The rearrangement links TRBV20-1 to TRBJ1-2; TRBD1 is a possible D gene (5 bases). This CDR3 is built from 13 residues. V was clipped by 1 base and J by 4 bases, with 10 bases between them. Germline CDR1 is DFQATT and CDR2 is SNEGSKA (reference sequence). CDR3 sequence reads: CSARAGLGYGYTF. CDR3 sequence (DNA): TGCAGTGCTAGAGCAGGGCTTGGCTATGGCTACACCTTC.

To note about this clonotype: One junction end does not reproduce the germline sequence, and a read error may be involved. The V and J genes are TRBV7-2 and TRBJ2-5; no clear D gene. The CDR3 is 13 amino acids. The V gene's germline CDR1 is SGHTA and CDR2 FQGNSA. The CDR3 reads CASSLKQQGTQYF. The CDR3 DNA reads as TGTGCCAGCAGCTTAAAACAACAAGGGACCCAGTACTTC. The full variable domain, in which reference TRBV7-2 and TRBJ2-5 provide the parts outside the CDR3, is GAGVSQSPSNKVTEKGKDVELRCDPISGHTALYWYRQSLGQGLEFLIYFQGNSAPDKSGLPSDRFSAERTGGSVSTLTIQRTQQEDSAVYLCASSLKQQGTQYFGPGTRLLVL.

This clonotype turned up a few times. The rearrangement joins TRBV15 to TRBJ1-5, with TRBD1 matching 7 bases. J lost 7 bases, V lost 5 bases, and 8 bases had no gene match. This CDR3 spans 14 amino acids. Germline V gives CDR1 LNHNV, CDR2 YYDKDF (reference sequence). CDR3 loop: CATSWGTVGQPQHF. CDR3 DNA: TGTGCCACCAGCTGGGGGACAGTTGGACAGCCCCAGCATTTT. The complete variable domain, with remaining parts taken from reference TRBV15 and TRBJ1-5, reads DAMVIQNPRYQVTQFGKPVTLSCSQTLNHNVMYWYQQKSSQAPKLLFHYYDKDFNNEADTPDNFQSRRPNTSFCFLDIRSPGLGDTAMYLCATSWGTVGQPQHFGDGTRLSIL.

The gene calls are TRBV12-3 or TRBV12-4 and TRBJ2-7; TRBD2 agrees at 9 bases. The length of the CDR3 is 15 residues. V shed 3 bases, J shed 0 bases, and the junction held 3 bases outside the gene matches. CDR3 sequence (DNA): TGTGCCAGCAGTTTTTCTAGCGGGGTCTCCTACGAGCAGTACTTC. Translation gives CASSFSSGVSYEQYF.

This clonotype has only a few counts. The chain joins TRBV15 to TRBJ1-6; D remains unclear. The CDR3 runs 15 residues. Trimming stripped 4 bases from V and 3 bases from J, with 10 bases between. Looked up from germline, CDR1 is LNHNV and CDR2 is YYDKDF (reference sequence). CDR3 nucleotides: TGTGCCACCAGCAAGGAGGTCGTCTATAATTCACCCCTCCACTTT. Translating it yields CATSKEVVYNSPLHF.